This TCR beta chain derives from a study of blood T cell repertoires in COVID-19. Deletions cut 3 bases from V and 8 bases from J, with 22 bases between. The CDR3 is 16 residues long. Germline values: CDR1 PRHDT, CDR2 FYEKMQ (reference sequence). The protocol was immunoSEQ multiplex PCR, while the TCRdb copy is restricted to in-frame clones and leaves out a portion. The table shows 180,000 or so clones, with approximately 85% occurring only once. V gene TRBV13 combines with J gene TRBJ2-5, with a weak D call TRBD1 (5 bases). Sample: peripheral blood. The clonotype originates from a woman at least 80 years old with acute or convalescent COVID-19. CDR3 DNA sequence: TGTGCCAGCAGCTTCGGTTCAGGGAATCGGGTTTCAACCCAGTACTTC. Protein: CASSFGSGNRVSTQYF.